The clone carrying this T cell receptor (beta chain) was recorded at least ten times. Its specificity is not known. With duration under 3 months, ophthalmopathy was active: Clinical Activity Score at least 3, NOSPECS at least 4. Exclusions: uncontrolled infection, other autoimmune disease, pregnancy, lactation. Amplified TCR beta CDR3 regions derived from RNA transcripts. The TCR CDR3 first-round RT-PCR relied on the HTBI primer set. Via MiXCR, TCRdb re-called the multiplex PCR reads, giving one row per CDR3 protein. The table lists more than 300,000 distinct CDR3 sequences, approximately 17% of them singletons. The sample belongs to a study of T cells in Graves' hyperthyroidism and ophthalmopathy. The CDR3 contains 16 residues. J was trimmed by 0 bases and V by 4 bases; bases with no gene match: 9. Germline V gene lookup returns CDR1 DFQATT and CDR2 SNEGSKA (reference sequence). Study-level results: Ophthalmopathy was predicted by the model a median of 6.5 months ahead of onset.

V and J are TRBV20-1 and TRBJ2-1, with 7 bases identical to TRBD2. The sequence came from a man aged 18 to 30 with Graves' ophthalmopathy. Sequencing was performed on blood. CDR3 sequence reads: CSAKDPGGSSYNEQFF. CDR3 bases: TGCAGTGCTAAGGATCCGGGGGGAAGCTCCTACAATGAGCAGTTCTTC.